The T cell receptor beta chain under discussion was sequenced for a study of blood T cell repertoires in COVID-19. Overall study context: Donors in the United States, Italy and Spain gave samples during acute or convalescent COVID-19.

TCRdb's copy holds only in-frame clones and misses some; the assay was immunoSEQ multiplex PCR. The sample yields about 160,000 clones, about 85% seen once. Seattle's cohort entered during active infection and was followed longitudinally. The CDR3 length is 13 residues. The V gene's germline CDR1 is SGHTA and CDR2 FQGTGA. J lost 7 bases, V lost 1 base, and 3 bases had no gene match. The receptor was isolated from a man older than 75 with COVID-19, enrolled during active disease. Material: peripheral blood. V and J are TRBV7-3 and TRBJ1-1; 7 bases match TRBD1. CDR3 DNA: TGTGCCAGCAGCTTAATTCCAGGGGGTGAAGCTTTCTTT. This sequence encodes CASSLIPGGEAFF.